These 22 T cell receptor beta chains came from one sample sequenced in a study of cytomegalovirus exposure and HLA in healthy donors. 60 Vbeta and 13 Jbeta primers were used in PCR. The data were produced by immunoSEQ multiplex PCR, yet TCRdb's version contains in-frame clones alone and is incomplete. This table has around 84,000 clones, around 73% appearing once. The sequencing sample was made of PBMCs. Receptors were obtained from a man in his forties or fifties in good health and CMV-seronegative.

This chain links TRBV5-1 with TRBJ2-1, with 12 positions matching TRBD1. CDR3 length: 15 residues. V trimming: 4 bases; J trimming: 8 bases; junction bases outside the gene matches: 7. Germline values: CDR1 SGHRS, CDR2 YFSETQ. The CDR3 is CASSLGTGGGDEQFF. The CDR3 DNA is TGCGCCAGCAGCCTAGGGACAGGGGGCGGAGATGAGCAGTTCTTC.

The chain combines TRBV28 with TRBJ2-4; D gene uncertain. CDR3 length: 14 amino acids. Germline V CDR1 and CDR2: MDHEN, SYDVKM. V dropped 5 bases and J dropped 5 bases, with 13 bases sitting between them. CDR3 sequence: CASSPSPPQNIQYF. CDR3 DNA sequence: TGTGCCAGCAGTCCCTCCCCCCCCCAAAACATTCAGTACTTC.

This sequence joins TRBV2 and TRBJ2-5, with D maybe TRBD1 (5 bases). Germline CDR1 reads SNHLY; CDR2 reads FYNNEI. The CDR3 covers 13 residues. The V end was cut by 7 bases, the J end by 2 bases, with 11 bases between. CDR3 bases: TGTGCCAGCACTTCGGACATGCAAGAGACCCAGTACTTC. Translated: CASTSDMQETQYF.

The chain carries TRBV18 and TRBJ2-3; possible D gene TRBD1, 5 bases. V lost 4 bases and J 5 bases, leaving 19 bases between the germline ends. The CDR3 contains 16 residues. Germline CDR1 and CDR2: KGHSH and LQKENI. The CDR3, as DNA: TGTGCCAGCTCACTTTCGACGGACACCCTCGGAGATACGCAGTATTTT. It yields the protein CASSLSTDTLGDTQYF.

The chain recombines TRBV7-2 with TRBJ2-1; possibly TRBD2 for D (7 bases). This CDR3 is built from 18 residues. Germline V gives CDR1 SGHTA, CDR2 FQGNSA. V was shortened by 5 bases and J by 9 bases, with 29 bases between the two germline ends. CDR3 DNA sequence: TGTGCCAGCAGCCCACAGATTCGTAGGGGGGGTTTGGGGGGTGAGCAGTTCTTC. It yields the protein CASSPQIRRGGLGGEQFF.

V is TRBV19 and J is TRBJ1-1; possible D gene TRBD1, 5 bases. The V end lost 5 bases, the J end lost 4 bases, and 11 bases lay between the germline ends. This CDR3 has 13 residues. Germline V gene lookup returns CDR1 LNHDA and CDR2 SQIVND (reference sequence). The CDR3: CASSPRQPTEAFF. The CDR3 DNA reads TGTGCCAGTAGTCCCCGACAGCCCACTGAAGCTTTCTTT.

This clone turned up a few times. The CDR3 coding sequence is TGCGCCAGCAGCCAAAATGAGGGGACAGGGGGGGCCGAGCAGTACTTC. Residues: CASSQNEGTGGAEQYF. The gene calls are TRBV4-3 and TRBJ2-7; 11 bases align to TRBD1. CDR1 LGHNA and CDR2 YSLEER come from the germline V gene. The CDR3 is made up of 16 amino acids. Germline trimming cut 2 bases from V and 6 bases from J; bases unmatched to any gene: 9.

This rearrangement joins TRBV5-6 to TRBJ1-5; weak D call: TRBD1 (5 bases). In germline, CDR1 is SGHDT, CDR2 YYEEEE. Trimming took 1 base from V and 3 from J, leaving 14 bases between them. The CDR3 loop spans 16 amino acids. The CDR3 loop reads CASSLRDLGDNQPQHF. The CDR3 coding sequence is TGTGCCAGCAGCTTGAGGGACTTGGGGGACAATCAGCCCCAGCATTTT.

V is TRBV6-5 and J is TRBJ1-6; TRBD1 agrees at 8 bases. V shed 2 bases, J shed 5 bases, and the junction held 2 bases outside the gene matches. CDR1 MNHEY and CDR2 SVGAGI come from the germline V gene. The CDR3 runs 15 residues. CDR3 residues: CASSYGQGNNSPLHF. DNA of the CDR3: TGTGCCAGCAGTTACGGACAGGGCAATAATTCACCCCTCCACTTT.

V is TRBV7-9 and J is TRBJ1-5, with D uncertain. The ends were cut back, 5 bases at V and 4 bases at J, with 12 bases in the middle. The germline gives CDR1 SEHNR, CDR2 FQNEAQ (reference sequence). CDR3 size: 14 residues. The CDR3 nucleotides are TGTGCCAGCAGCCAAGCGAATTCGAATCAGCCCCAGCATTTT. Protein sequence: CASSQANSNQPQHF. Filled out from reference TRBV7-9 and TRBJ1-5, the complete variable domain reads DTGVSQNPRHKITKRGQNVTFRCDPISEHNRLYWYRQTLGQGPEFLTYFQNEAQLEKSRLLSDRFSAERPKGSFSTLEIQRTEQGDSAMYLCASSQANSNQPQHFGDGTRLSIL.

The chain combines TRBV28 with TRBJ2-7; 7 bases map to TRBD1. J gave up 6 bases and V 3 bases, and 2 bases lay outside the gene matches. Germline V gene sequence: CDR1 MDHEN, CDR2 SYDVKM. The CDR3 totals 12 residues. The CDR3 sequence is CASSFTGAEQYF. The CDR3 DNA sequence: TGTGCCAGCAGTTTTACAGGGGCCGAGCAGTACTTC.

The J gene is TRBJ2-3, the V gene TRBV6-6, with TRBD1 identical over 9 bases. CDR3 size: 15 residues. The V gene's germline CDR1 is MNHNY and CDR2 SVGAGI (reference sequence). Trimming cost V 6 bases and J 3 bases; bases outside gene matches: 7. As DNA, the CDR3 is TGTGCCAGCAGCAACAGGGGGCGGGGAACAGATACGCAGTATTTT. Translated, it gives CASSNRGRGTDTQYF.

This rearrangement joins TRBV19 to TRBJ2-7; 9 positions match TRBD2. V shed 4 bases, J shed 3 bases, and the junction held 7 bases outside the gene matches. The CDR3 has 15 residues. Germline-derived CDR1 and CDR2 are LNHDA and SQIVND (reference sequence). The CDR3 nucleotides read TGTGCCAGTAGTAACCGACTAGCGGAGTACTACGAGCAGTACTTC. It encodes CASSNRLAEYYEQYF.

This clone was seen a few times. The chain carries TRBV13 and TRBJ1-3, with D tentatively TRBD1 (5 bases). CDR3 length: 16 residues. Germline V gene lookup returns CDR1 PRHDT and CDR2 FYEKMQ (reference sequence). V lost 7 bases, J lost 1 base, and 17 bases lay in between. CDR3 nucleotides: TGTGCCAGCACCTCGGGGGGAATAATGTCTGGAAACACCATATATTTT. Its protein product is CASTSGGIMSGNTIYF.

Note on this clone: Distinct nucleotide sequences in the sample also encode this CDR3. The rearrangement joins TRBV10-1 to TRBJ2-7, with D possibly TRBD2 on 5 matching bases. CDR3 length: 14 residues. Germline CDR1 reads WNHNN; CDR2 reads SYGVQD (reference sequence). The V end lost 3 bases, the J end lost 1 base, and 10 bases lay between the germline ends. The CDR3: CASSDPGSSYEQYF. CDR3 in DNA: TGCGCCAGCAGTGACCCGGGATCATCCTACGAGCAGTACTTC.

Here the CDR3 reads CASSLAGQAYEQYF. DNA for the CDR3: TGCGCCAGCAGCTTGGCTGGGCAAGCCTACGAGCAGTACTTC. This chain links TRBV5-1 with TRBJ2-7; D remains unclear. This CDR3 spans 14 amino acids. Trimming pared 0 bases from V and 2 bases from J, leaving 9 bases between. In germline, CDR1 is SGHRS, CDR2 YFSETQ. Supplemented by reference TRBV5-1 and TRBJ2-7, the full variable domain reads KAGVTQTPRYLIKTRGQQVTLSCSPISGHRSVSWYQQTPGQGLQFLFEYFSETQRNKGNFPGRFSGRQFSNSRSEMNVSTLELGDSALYLCASSLAGQAYEQYFGPGTRLTVT.

The gene calls are TRBV30 and TRBJ2-2; weak D call: TRBD2 (7 bases). The CDR3 is made up of 16 amino acids. The germline CDR1 and CDR2 sequences are GTSNPN and SVGIG (reference sequence). The V end lost 2 bases, the J end lost 5 bases, and 18 bases lay between the germline ends. CDR3 sequence reads: CAWSKNRGAGTGELFF. In DNA form, the CDR3 reads TGTGCCTGGAGTAAGAACCGGGGGGCCGGAACCGGGGAGCTGTTTTTT.

The genes are TRBV6-1 and TRBJ1-4, with D possibly matching TRBD1 (5 bases). Deletions cut 4 bases from V and 7 bases from J, with 13 bases between. Per the germline V gene, CDR1 is MNHNS and CDR2 is SASEGT. CDR3 length: 14 amino acids. CDR3 nucleotide sequence: TGTGCCAGCAGTGGGGGTGATACAGGTGAAAAACTGTTTTTT. Translation: CASSGGDTGEKLFF.

The rearrangement uses TRBV7-2 and TRBJ1-3, with D perhaps TRBD1 (6 bases). This CDR3 has 16 residues. The V gene's germline CDR1 is SGHTA and CDR2 FQGNSA. V gave up 5 bases and J gave up 2 bases, with 16 bases separating them. The CDR3 loop reads CASSAYAGATGNTIYF. The CDR3 DNA is TGTGCCAGCAGCGCCTACGCGGGGGCTACTGGAAACACCATATATTTT. Complete variable domain (other parts from reference TRBV7-2 and TRBJ1-3): GAGVSQSPSNKVTEKGKDVELRCDPISGHTALYWYRQSLGQGLEFLIYFQGNSAPDKSGLPSDRFSAERTGGSVSTLTIQRTQQEDSAVYLCASSAYAGATGNTIYFGEGSWLTVV.

This chain connects TRBV2 to TRBJ2-5, with 10 bases that match TRBD2. CDR1 is SNHLY, CDR2 FYNNEI, per germline. Losses at the gene ends were 7 bases for V and 7 bases for J; bases not matched to a gene: 9. CDR3 size: 14 residues. The CDR3 DNA is TGTGCCAGCAAGGGCCCTAGCGGGGGAGGGACCCAGTACTTC. This encodes CASKGPSGGGTQYF.

This chain uses TRBV27 with TRBJ2-1; possible D gene TRBD1, 6 bases. Trimming took 7 bases from V and 8 from J, leaving 21 bases between them. Germline CDR1 is MNHEY and CDR2 is SMNVEV (reference sequence). This CDR3 spans 15 amino acids. Here the CDR3 DNA reads TGTGCCAGCAACCCTCTGGACAGAAAACTTTATGAGCAGTTCTTC. It codes for CASNPLDRKLYEQFF.

This clone was seen a handful of times. The chain couples TRBV7-2 to TRBJ1-5, with TRBD1 matching 7 bases. The CDR3 loop spans 17 amino acids. Germline V gene lookup returns CDR1 SGHTA and CDR2 FQGNSA. The V segment lost 1 base and the J segment 5 bases; nucleotides outside the gene matches: 11. The CDR3 sequence is CASSLVPSGQADQPQHF. CDR3 nucleotides: TGTGCCAGCAGCTTAGTCCCCTCTGGACAGGCAGATCAGCCCCAGCATTTT.